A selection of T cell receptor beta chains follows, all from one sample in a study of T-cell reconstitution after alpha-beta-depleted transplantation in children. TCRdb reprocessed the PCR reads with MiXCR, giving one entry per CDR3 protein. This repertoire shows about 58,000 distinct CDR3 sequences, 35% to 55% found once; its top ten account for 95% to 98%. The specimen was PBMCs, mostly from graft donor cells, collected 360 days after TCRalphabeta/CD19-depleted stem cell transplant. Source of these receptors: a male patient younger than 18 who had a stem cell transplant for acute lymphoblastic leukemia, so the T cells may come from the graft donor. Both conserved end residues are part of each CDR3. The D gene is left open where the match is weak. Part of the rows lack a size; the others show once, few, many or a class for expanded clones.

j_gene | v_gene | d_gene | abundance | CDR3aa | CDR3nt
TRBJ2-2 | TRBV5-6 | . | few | CASSLRGRGELFF | TGTGCCAGCAGCTTGCGGGGCCGCGGGGAGCTGTTTTTT
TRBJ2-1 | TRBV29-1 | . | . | CSVWAERVEQFF | TGCAGCGTTTGGGCAGAACGGGTTGAGCAGTTCTTC
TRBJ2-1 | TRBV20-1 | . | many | CSARKSESYNEQFF | TGCAGTGCTAGAAAAAGTGAGTCCTACAATGAGCAGTTCTTC
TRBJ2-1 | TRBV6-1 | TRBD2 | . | CASSELPGGNEQFF | TGTGCCAGCAGCGAACTGCCGGGGGGCAATGAGCAGTTCTTC
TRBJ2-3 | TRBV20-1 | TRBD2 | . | CSASTRGVPTDTQYF | TGCAGTGCTAGTACACGGGGGGTCCCCACAGATACGCAGTATTTT
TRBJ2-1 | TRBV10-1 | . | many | CASSSNSGGYNEQFF | TGCGCCAGCAGCTCTAACAGTGGCGGGTACAATGAGCAGTTCTTC
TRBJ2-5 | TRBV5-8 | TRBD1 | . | CASKDRYQETQYF | TGTGCCAGCAAGGACAGGTACCAAGAGACCCAGTACTTC
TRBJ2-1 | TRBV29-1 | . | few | CSVGGVSYNEQFF | TGCAGCGTTGGGGGGGTCTCCTACAATGAGCAGTTCTTC
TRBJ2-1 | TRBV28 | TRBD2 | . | CASSLSAGGEQFF | TGTGCCAGCAGTTTATCAGCGGGAGGTGAGCAGTTCTTC
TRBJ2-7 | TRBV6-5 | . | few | CASSYAREYEQYF | TGTGCCAGCAGTTACGCCAGAGAGTACGAGCAGTACTTC
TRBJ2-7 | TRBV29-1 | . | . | CSVEARAREQYF | TGCAGCGTTGAAGCCAGGGCTAGGGAGCAGTACTTC
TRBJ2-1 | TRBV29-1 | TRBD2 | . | CSVEGGLADYNEQFF | TGCAGCGTTGAGGGGGGACTAGCGGACTACAATGAGCAGTTCTTC
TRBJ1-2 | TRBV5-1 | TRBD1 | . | CASSPALGTGVKGYTF | TGCGCCAGCAGCCCCGCCCTAGGGACAGGGGTAAAAGGCTACACCTTC
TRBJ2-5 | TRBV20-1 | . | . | CSATDWGETQYF | TGCAGTGCTACGGATTGGGGTGAGACCCAGTACTTC
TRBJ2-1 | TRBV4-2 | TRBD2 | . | CASSVASLAGGTYNEQFF | TGTGCCAGCAGCGTCGCCTCCTTAGCGGGAGGGACTTACAATGAGCAGTTCTTC
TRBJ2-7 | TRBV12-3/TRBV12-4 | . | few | CASSPIHDEQYF | TGTGCCAGCAGTCCAATCCACGACGAGCAGTACTTC
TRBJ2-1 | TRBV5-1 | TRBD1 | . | CASDSGTAYNEQFF | TGCGCCAGCGACTCCGGGACAGCCTACAATGAGCAGTTCTTC
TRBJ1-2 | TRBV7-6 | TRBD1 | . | CASSPTGVDNYGYTF | TGTGCCAGCAGCCCCACAGGGGTAGATAACTATGGCTACACCTTC
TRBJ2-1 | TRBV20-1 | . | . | CSVAPGERSSYNEQFF | TGCAGCGTTGCCCCGGGGGAACGTAGCTCCTACAATGAGCAGTTCTTC
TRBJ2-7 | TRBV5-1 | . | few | CASSLMRVGYEQYF | TGCGCCAGCAGCTTGATGCGGGTCGGGTACGAGCAGTACTTC
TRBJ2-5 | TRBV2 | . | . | CASSPLRVAETQYF | TGTGCCAGCAGCCCGCTCCGGGTAGCAGAGACCCAGTACTTC
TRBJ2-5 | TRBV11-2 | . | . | CASSRLGQGNQETQYF | TGTGCCAGCAGCCGCTTAGGGCAGGGCAACCAAGAGACCCAGTACTTC
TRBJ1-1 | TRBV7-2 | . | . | CASSPALGVRTEAFF | TGTGCCAGCAGCCCCGCCTTGGGGGTGAGGACTGAAGCTTTCTTT
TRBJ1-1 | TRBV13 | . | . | CASSLTWGGSEAFF | TGTGCCAGCAGCTTGACCTGGGGGGGATCTGAAGCTTTCTTT
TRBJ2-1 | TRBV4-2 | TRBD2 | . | CASSQEGRTSGIPKFF | TGTGCCAGCAGCCAAGAGGGGAGGACTAGCGGGATCCCGAAGTTCTTC
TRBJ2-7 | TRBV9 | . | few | CASSVADLSYEQYF | TGTGCCAGCAGCGTGGCTGACCTCTCCTACGAGCAGTACTTC
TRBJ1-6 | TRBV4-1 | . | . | CASSHGRGSPLHF | TGCGCCAGCAGCCATGGCAGGGGTTCACCCCTCCACTTT
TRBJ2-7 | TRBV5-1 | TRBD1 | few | CASSSTGFEQYF | TGCGCCAGCAGCTCGACAGGGTTCGAGCAGTACTTC
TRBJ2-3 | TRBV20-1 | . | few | CSAPTRPTDTQYF | TGCAGTGCCCCGACGCGGCCCACAGATACGCAGTATTTT
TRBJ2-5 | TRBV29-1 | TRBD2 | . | CSVGGLAVQETQYF | TGCAGCGTTGGGGGACTAGCGGTCCAAGAGACCCAGTACTTC
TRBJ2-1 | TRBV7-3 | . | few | CASPRYRDSYNEQFF | TGTGCCAGTCCTCGCTACAGGGACTCCTACAATGAGCAGTTCTTC
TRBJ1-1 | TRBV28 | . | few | CASSFRGARRTEAFF | TGTGCCAGCAGTTTTAGGGGGGCGCGGAGGACTGAAGCTTTCTTT
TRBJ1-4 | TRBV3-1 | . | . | CASSQAGNEKLFF | TGTGCCAGCAGCCAAGCTGGGAATGAAAAACTGTTTTTT
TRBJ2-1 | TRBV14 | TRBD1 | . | CASSPLGQGMNEQFF | TGTGCCAGCAGCCCGCTGGGACAGGGGATGAATGAGCAGTTCTTC
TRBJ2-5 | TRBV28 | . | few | CASSQPGPGETQYF | TGTGCCAGCAGTCAGCCGGGGCCTGGGGAGACCCAGTACTTC
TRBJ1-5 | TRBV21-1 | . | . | CASSPLPPRSVSNQPQHF | TGTGCCAGCAGCCCCCTGCCTCCTCGGAGTGTAAGCAATCAGCCCCAGCATTTT
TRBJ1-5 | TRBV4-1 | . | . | CASSQDHQGWNQPQHF | TGCGCCAGCAGCCAAGATCACCAGGGCTGGAATCAGCCCCAGCATTTT
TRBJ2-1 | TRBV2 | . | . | CASSDPAEQFF | TGTGCCAGCAGTGACCCGGCTGAGCAGTTCTTC
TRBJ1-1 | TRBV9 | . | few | CASSGGARATEAFF | TGTGCCAGCAGCGGTGGAGCGCGCGCGACTGAAGCTTTCTTT
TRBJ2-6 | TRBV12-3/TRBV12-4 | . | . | CASRTFREAGANVLTF | TGTGCCAGCCGGACCTTCAGGGAGGCTGGGGCCAACGTCCTGACTTTC
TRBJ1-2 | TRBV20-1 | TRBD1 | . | CSAIGQGGGGYTF | TGCAGTGCTATAGGACAGGGAGGAGGGGGCTACACCTTC
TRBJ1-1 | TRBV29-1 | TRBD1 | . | CSVAGGDSTEAFF | TGCAGCGTCGCAGGGGGGGATAGCACTGAAGCTTTCTTT
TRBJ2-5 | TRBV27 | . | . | CASEETQYF | TGTGCCAGCGAAGAGACCCAGTACTTC
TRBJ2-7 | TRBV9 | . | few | CASSVEQFSYEQYF | TGTGCCAGCAGCGTAGAACAATTCTCCTACGAGCAGTACTTC
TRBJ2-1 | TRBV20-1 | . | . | CSAPTGFSYNEQFF | TGCAGTGCGCCAACAGGGTTTTCCTACAATGAGCAGTTCTTC
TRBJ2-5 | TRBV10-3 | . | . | CAISEGQAGARETQYF | TGTGCCATCAGTGAGGGTCAGGCGGGGGCCAGAGAGACCCAGTACTTC
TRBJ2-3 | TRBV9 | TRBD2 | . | CASSLSGSSTDTQYF | TGTGCCAGCAGCCTTAGCGGGTCCTCCACAGATACGCAGTATTTT
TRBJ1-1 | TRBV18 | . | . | CASSLIDSKAFF | TGTGCCAGCTCACTCATCGATTCTAAAGCTTTCTTT
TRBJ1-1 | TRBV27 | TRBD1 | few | CASRRRTGLNEAFF | TGTGCCAGCAGGCGGAGGACAGGGCTGAATGAAGCTTTCTTT
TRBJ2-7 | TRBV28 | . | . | CASSFRGHGHEQYF | TGTGCCAGCAGCTTCAGGGGACATGGCCACGAGCAGTACTTC
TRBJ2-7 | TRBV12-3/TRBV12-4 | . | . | CASSLTSVSYEQYF | TGTGCCAGCAGTTTGACTAGTGTCTCCTACGAGCAGTACTTC
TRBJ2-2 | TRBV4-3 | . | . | CASSQGQGGTGELFF | TGCGCCAGCAGCCAAGGGCAGGGCGGCACCGGGGAGCTGTTTTTT
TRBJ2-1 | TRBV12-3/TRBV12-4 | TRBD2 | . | CASSPRAGPYNEQFF | TGTGCCAGCAGTCCGCGAGCGGGACCTTACAATGAGCAGTTCTTC
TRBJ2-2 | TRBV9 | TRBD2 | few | CASSSRGAGGLTNTGELFF | TGTGCCAGCAGCTCTAGAGGAGCGGGGGGCTTGACGAACACCGGGGAGCTGTTTTTT
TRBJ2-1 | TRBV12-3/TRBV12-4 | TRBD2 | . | CASSFSGRAYNEQFF | TGTGCCAGCAGTTTTAGCGGGAGGGCCTACAATGAGCAGTTCTTC